The clone carrying this TCR beta chain is deemed medium-sized. The antigen is unknown. This record belongs to a study of immune heterogeneity within non-small cell lung tumors. Study overall: Of the tumors, several were squamous cell, some ten non-squamous, and 1 not otherwise specified.

General study points: Multiple tumor sites within a patient showed recurrence of identical dominant CDR3 beta clonotypes; site-unique high-frequency clones were present as well.

Using 32 V and 13 J primers, multiplex PCR amplified TCR beta CDR3. MiXCR, run by TCRdb on the multiplex PCR reads, gives a single entry per CDR3 protein. The sample contains over 3,500 distinct CDR3 sequences, roughly 20% of which appear only once. The CDR3 sequence is 15 residues long. Germline CDR1 is KGHDR and CDR2 is SFDVKD. V gave up 0 bases and J gave up 6 bases, with 13 bases separating them. Genomic DNA from bulk tumor acted as the template, and 600 ng was loaded per sample. Far-apart biopsies, several per primary tumor, were taken during surgery. Enrolled individuals presented with untreated, newly diagnosed non-small cell lung cancer and received curative surgery.

The material sequenced was lung tumor tissue. The V call is TRBV24-1, the J call TRBJ1-2; D not certain. The receptor was isolated from a man in his 60s with non-small cell lung cancer. CDR3 loop: CATSDLVPVEDGYTF. The CDR3 DNA sequence: TGTGCCACCAGTGATTTGGTACCGGTGGAGGATGGCTACACCTTC.